This T cell receptor beta chain originates from a study of human T cells and chemical hapten exposure. Time point indicated: pre-sensitization, week 0. Noted treatment: therapeutic diphenylcyclopropenone sensitization with weekly scalp DPC. TCRdb redid the calling of the RACE reads with MiXCR, one entry per CDR3 protein. The sample lists 300,000 to 450,000 distinct CDR3 sequences; roughly 4.6% were seen once. This clonotype has at least ten counts. The clonotype originates from a woman between 45 and 60 years old with alopecia areata. Some clones in this sample may be carry-over from other donors' samples. The starting material was whole blood, obtained in connection with sensitization to the hapten diphenylcyclopropenone (DPC).

The CDR3 loop is CASSLRLAGAGELFF. The CDR3 DNA reads as TGCGCCAGCAGCTTGCGTCTAGCGGGAGCCGGGGAGCTGTTTTTT. This sequence joins TRBV5-1 and TRBJ2-2, with TRBD2 matching over 10 bases. There are 15 residues in the CDR3. The J segment lost 6 bases and the V segment lost 1 base, leaving 3 bases of the junction unmatched. CDR1 is SGHRS, CDR2 YFSETQ, per germline. Complete variable domain (other parts from reference TRBV5-1 and TRBJ2-2): KAGVTQTPRYLIKTRGQQVTLSCSPISGHRSVSWYQQTPGQGLQFLFEYFSETQRNKGNFPGRFSGRQFSNSRSEMNVSTLELGDSALYLCASSLRLAGAGELFFGEGSRLTVL.